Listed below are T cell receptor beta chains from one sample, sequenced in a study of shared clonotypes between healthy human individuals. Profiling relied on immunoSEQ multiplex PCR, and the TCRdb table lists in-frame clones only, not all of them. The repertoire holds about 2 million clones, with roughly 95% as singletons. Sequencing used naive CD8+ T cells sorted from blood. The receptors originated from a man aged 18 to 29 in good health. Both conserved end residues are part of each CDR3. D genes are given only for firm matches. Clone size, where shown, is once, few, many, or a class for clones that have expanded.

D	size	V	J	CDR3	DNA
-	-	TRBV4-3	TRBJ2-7	CASSQARLGEQYF	TGCGCCAGCAGCCAAGCTCGATTGGGAGAGCAGTACTTC
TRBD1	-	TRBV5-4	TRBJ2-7	CASSSWTGEQYF	TGTGCCAGCAGCTCGTGGACAGGGGAACAGTACTTC
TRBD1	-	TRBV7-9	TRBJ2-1	CARSEGQGGVNEQFF	TGTGCCAGATCGGAGGGACAGGGTGGAGTGAATGAGCAGTTCTTC
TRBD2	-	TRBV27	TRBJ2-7	CASRLLAGGTYEQYF	TGTGCCAGCAGATTGCTAGCGGGGGGGACATACGAGCAGTACTTC
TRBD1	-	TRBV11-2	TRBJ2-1	CASSPTGTLTYVYNEQFF	TGTGCCAGCAGTCCGACAGGGACACTAACCTATGTATACAATGAGCAGTTCTTC
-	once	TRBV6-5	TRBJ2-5	CASSFSTEAVAETQYF	TGTGCCAGCAGTTTCTCGACAGAGGCGGTTGCAGAGACCCAGTACTTC
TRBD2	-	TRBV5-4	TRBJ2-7	CASSLRTSGSSYEQYF	TGTGCCAGCAGCCTACGTACTAGCGGGTCGTCCTACGAGCAGTACTTC
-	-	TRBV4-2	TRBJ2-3	CASSQGLVITSTDTQYF	TGTGCCAGCAGCCAAGGCTTGGTTATAACTAGCACAGATACGCAGTATTTT
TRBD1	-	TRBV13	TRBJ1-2	CASSLGDRGHHGYTF	TGTGCCAGCAGCTTAGGGGACAGGGGGCATCATGGCTACACCTTC
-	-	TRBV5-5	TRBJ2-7	CASSLVASSYEQYF	TGTGCCAGCAGCTTGGTTGCTAGCTCCTACGAGCAGTACTTC
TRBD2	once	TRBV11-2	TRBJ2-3	CASSPWTSVNTDTQYF	TGTGCCAGCAGCCCTTGGACTAGCGTGAACACAGATACGCAGTATTTT
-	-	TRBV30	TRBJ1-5	CAWSSRGRDQPQHF	TGTGCCTGGAGTTCAAGGGGCAGGGATCAGCCCCAGCATTTT
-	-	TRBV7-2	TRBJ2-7	CASSLVISYEQYF	TGTGCCAGCAGCTTAGTGATTTCCTACGAGCAGTACTTC
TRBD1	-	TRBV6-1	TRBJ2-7	CASSVFGQGAFYEQYF	TGTGCCAGCAGTGTGTTTGGGCAGGGGGCTTTCTACGAGCAGTACTTC
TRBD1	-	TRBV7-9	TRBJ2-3	CASSFPRQGTDTQYF	TGTGCCAGCAGCTTCCCTCGACAGGGGACAGATACGCAGTATTTT
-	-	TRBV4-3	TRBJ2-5	CASSQDYTGQETQYF	TGCGCCAGCAGCCAAGATTACACAGGTCAAGAGACCCAGTACTTC
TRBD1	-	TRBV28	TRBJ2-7	CASSFSGQGFEQYF	TGTGCCAGCAGTTTTTCGGGACAGGGGTTCGAGCAGTACTTC
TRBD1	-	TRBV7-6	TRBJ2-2	CASSLFAGGPSTGELFF	TGTGCCAGCAGCTTGTTTGCAGGGGGCCCGAGCACCGGGGAGCTGTTTTTT
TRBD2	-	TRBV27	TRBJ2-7	CASSPLAGEIHEQYF	TGTGCCAGCAGTCCGTTAGCGGGAGAAATCCACGAGCAGTACTTC
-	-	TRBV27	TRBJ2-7	CASSLQAAYEQYF	TGTGCCAGCAGTTTACAGGCTGCCTACGAGCAGTACTTC
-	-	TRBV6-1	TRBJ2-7	CASSYADEQYF	TGTGCCAGCAGTTACGCTGACGAGCAGTACTTC
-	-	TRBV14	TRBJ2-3	CASSTQGIGTDTQYF	TGTGCCAGCAGCACACAGGGTATCGGCACAGATACGCAGTATTTT
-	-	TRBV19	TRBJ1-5	CASSIDNMSSQHF	TGTGCCAGTAGTATAGATAATATGAGTTCGCAGCATTTT
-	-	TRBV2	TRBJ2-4	CASSEFDIPKNIQYF	TGTGCCAGCAGTGAATTCGACATCCCCAAAAACATTCAGTACTTC
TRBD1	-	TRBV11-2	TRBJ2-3	CASSSTATGPTDTQYF	TGTGCCAGCAGCTCAACCGCGACAGGGCCCACAGATACGCAGTATTTT
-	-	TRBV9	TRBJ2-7	CASSPGRLGGDEQYF	TGTGCCAGCAGCCCCGGTCGGCTAGGGGGGGACGAGCAGTACTTC
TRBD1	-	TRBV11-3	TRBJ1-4	CASSLRRDSWEKLFF	TGTGCCAGCAGCCTCCGCCGGGACAGTTGGGAAAAACTGTTTTTT
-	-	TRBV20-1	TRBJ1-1	CSARDKPEAFF	TGCAGTGCTAGAGACAAACCTGAAGCTTTCTTT
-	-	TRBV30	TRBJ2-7	CAWSWAGGNEQYF	TGTGCCTGGAGTTGGGCAGGAGGCAACGAGCAGTACTTC
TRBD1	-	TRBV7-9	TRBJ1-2	CASSRDRGNGYTF	TGTGCCAGCAGCCGGGACAGGGGTAATGGCTACACCTTC
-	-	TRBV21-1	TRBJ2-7	CASSKASGLAGERTYEQYF	TGTGCCAGCAGCAAAGCCTCGGGGCTAGCGGGAGAGAGAACCTACGAGCAGTACTTC
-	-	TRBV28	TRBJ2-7	CASTFSGTYNLEQYF	TGTGCCAGCACCTTTTCCGGGACGTATAATTTGGAGCAGTACTTC
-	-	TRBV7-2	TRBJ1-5	CASSLTSTGHNQPQHF	TGTGCCAGCAGCTTAACCTCTACAGGGCACAATCAGCCCCAGCATTTT
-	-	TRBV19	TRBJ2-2	CASSLWRDTANTGELFF	TGTGCCAGTAGTCTCTGGAGGGACACTGCCAACACCGGGGAGCTGTTTTTT
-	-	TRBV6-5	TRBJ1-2	CASSYPAGRGYTF	TGTGCCAGCAGTTACCCTGCTGGTCGCGGCTACACCTTC
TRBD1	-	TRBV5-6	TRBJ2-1	CASSWGTVVYNEQFF	TGTGCCAGCAGTTGGGGGACAGTAGTATACAATGAGCAGTTCTTC
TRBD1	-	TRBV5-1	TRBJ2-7	CASSLRGQGSLLYEQYF	TGCGCCAGCAGCTTGAGGGGACAGGGCTCCCTCCTCTACGAGCAGTACTTC
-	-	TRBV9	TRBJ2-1	CASSAQGGGSYNEQFF	TGTGCCAGCAGCGCACAGGGAGGGGGCTCCTACAATGAGCAGTTCTTC
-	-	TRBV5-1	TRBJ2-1	CASSQRVGSYNEQFF	TGCGCCAGCAGCCAGAGGGTGGGGTCCTACAATGAGCAGTTCTTC
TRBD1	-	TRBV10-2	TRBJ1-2	CASSESTGDYYGYTF	TGCGCCAGCAGTGAGTCTACAGGGGATTATTATGGCTACACCTTC
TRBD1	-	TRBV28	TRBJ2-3	CASSLLGQGTDTQYF	TGTGCCAGCAGTTTACTAGGACAGGGAACAGATACGCAGTATTTT
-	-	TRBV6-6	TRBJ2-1	CASSQGEQFF	TGTGCCAGCAGCCAAGGAGAGCAGTTCTTC
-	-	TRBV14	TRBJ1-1	CASSQGFGTEAFF	TGTGCCAGCAGCCAAGGTTTCGGCACTGAAGCTTTCTTT
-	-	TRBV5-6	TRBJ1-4	CASRFRQGNEKLFF	TGTGCCAGCAGATTCAGGCAGGGAAACGAAAAACTGTTTTTT
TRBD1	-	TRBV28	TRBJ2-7	CASSPGQGWGEQYF	TGTGCCAGCAGCCCCGGACAGGGGTGGGGAGAGCAGTACTTC
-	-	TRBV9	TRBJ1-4	CASSPDNEKLFF	TGTGCCAGCAGCCCAGATAATGAAAAACTGTTTTTT
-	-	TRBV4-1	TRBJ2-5	CASSQDWTEQETQYF	TGCGCCAGCAGCCAAGATTGGACGGAGCAAGAGACCCAGTACTTC
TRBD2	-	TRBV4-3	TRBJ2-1	CASSQDGPGRIAGNEQFF	TGCGCCAGCAGCCAAGATGGTCCCGGGAGGATCGCGGGGAATGAGCAGTTCTTC
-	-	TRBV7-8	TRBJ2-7	CASSLEDRFYEQYF	TGTGCCAGCAGCTTAGAGGACAGATTCTACGAGCAGTACTTC
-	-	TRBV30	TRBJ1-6	CAWSEWVSTDSPLHF	TGTGCCTGGAGCGAATGGGTCAGCACCGATTCACCCCTCCACTTT
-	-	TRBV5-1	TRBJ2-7	CASSFGRATYEQYF	TGCGCCAGCAGCTTTGGACGGGCAACCTACGAGCAGTACTTC
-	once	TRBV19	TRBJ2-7	CASSIRHESYEQYF	TGTGCCAGTAGTATTCGACACGAAAGCTACGAGCAGTACTTC
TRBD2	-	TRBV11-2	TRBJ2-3	CASSLVLAGADTQYF	TGTGCCAGCAGCTTAGTTCTAGCGGGAGCTGATACGCAGTATTTT
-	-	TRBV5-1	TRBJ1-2	CASSLGWIYGYTF	TGCGCCAGCAGCTTGGGGTGGATCTATGGCTACACCTTC
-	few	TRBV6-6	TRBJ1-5	CAIAGTINQPQHF	TGTGCCATCGCGGGGACAATAAATCAGCCCCAGCATTTT
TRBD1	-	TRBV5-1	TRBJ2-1	CASSLGGQGYNEQFF	TGCGCCAGCAGCTTGGGAGGACAGGGGTACAATGAGCAGTTCTTC
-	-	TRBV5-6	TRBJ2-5	CASSFSETQYF	TGTGCCAGCAGCTTCTCGGAGACCCAGTACTTC